This T cell receptor beta chain was captured by sequencing in a study of identical twins. In TCRdb, the 5' RACE reads were re-called with MiXCR into one record per CDR3 protein. There are nearly 900,000 distinct CDR3 sequences in the sample; 9% to 15% occur only once, and about 1.5% lies in the top ten. Per the germline V gene, CDR1 is MNHNS and CDR2 is SASEGT. The ends were cut back, 6 bases at V and 4 bases at J, with 10 bases in the middle. This CDR3 is built from 13 residues. This clonotype was found many times. This sample also belongs to another study, concerning yellow fever vaccine responses in identical twins.

The TCR comes from a woman younger than 30 in good health. Source material: PBMCs. The J gene is TRBJ1-3, the V gene TRBV6-1; D might be TRBD1 (6 bases). The CDR3 DNA follows: TGTGCCAGCAGCATAGGGGGAGGAAACACCATATATTTT. Protein product: CASSIGGGNTIYF.